The clone carrying this T cell receptor (beta chain) was counted ten times or more. This record belongs to a study of tumor-infiltrating lymphocytes in oesophageal squamous cell carcinoma. The germline V and J ends were trimmed by 4 bases and 6 bases, with 23 bases remaining between them. The CDR3 runs to 17 residues. CDR1 is SGHNT and CDR2 is YYREEE in the germline V gene (reference sequence). TCRdb analysed the PCR reads with MiXCR anew, one entry per CDR3 protein. The profile shows tens of thousands of distinct CDR3 sequences, around 38% of them singletons. This sequence joins TRBV5-4 and TRBJ2-1, with D tentatively TRBD1 or TRBD2 (7 bases each). Material: esophageal tumor tissue. The TCR was taken from a male donor with esophageal squamous cell carcinoma. CDR3 nucleotides: TGTGCCAGCAGCCCCCTGGGGGGGGTCTCAGGGGGCAATGAGCAGTTCTTC. Amino acids: CASSPLGGVSGGNEQFF. Based on the CDR3 plus reference TRBV5-4 and TRBJ2-1, the full variable domain is ETGVTQSPTHLIKTRGQQVTLRCSSQSGHNTVSWYQQALGQGPQFIFQYYREEENGRGNFPPRFSGLQFPNYSSELNVNALELDDSALYLCASSPLGGVSGGNEQFFGPGTRLTVL.